A single sample gave rise to the 22 T cell receptor beta chains below, sequenced in a study of T cell responses to AZD1222 COVID-19 vaccine (dated by TCRdb to the early 2020s). Library generation was performed with the immunoSEQ multiplex PCR assay. TCRdb limited this immuneACCESS table to in-frame rearrangements with V and J called. A share of clones is missing; checked studies link under half to unresolved V genes, and the rest is unexplained. Across this sample there are under 150,000 clones, with roughly 92% seen only once. About 10% of the sample is held by the ten biggest clonotypes. The meaning of the sample's time point label: about 28 days (+/-7) after the second vaccine dose. The specimen comprised peripheral blood, sampled 28 days after the second AZD1222 dose. Receptors were obtained from an adult who received the AZD1222 COVID-19 vaccine.

The genes are TRBV6-1 and TRBJ2-7, with 15 bases fitting TRBD2. The CDR3 spans 19 residues. Trimming took 3 bases from V and 3 from J; bases not matched to a gene: 12. Germline CDR1 MNHNS, CDR2 SASEGT. CDR3 region: CASSDSGLAGGQLFYEQYV. CDR3 bases: TGTGCCAGCAGTGATTCCGGACTAGCGGGGGGGCAGCTTTTCTACGAGCAGTACGTC.

The chain carries TRBV3-1 (or the pseudogene TRBV3-2) and TRBJ2-5, with 8 bases identical to TRBD2. This CDR3 is 14 amino acids long. The germline V gene encodes CDR1 LGHDT and CDR2 YNNKEL (reference sequence). V shed 4 bases, J shed 3 bases, and the junction held 4 bases outside the gene matches. CDR3 residues: CASSLIAGKETQYF. The CDR3 nucleotides are TGTGCCAGCAGCCTCATAGCGGGGAAAGAGACCCAGTACTTC.

The V call is TRBV18, the J call TRBJ1-1; no clear D gene. The CDR3 is 16 residues long. The germline gives CDR1 KGHSH, CDR2 LQKENI. Trimming took off 1 base at V and 3 bases at J, with 15 bases between the two ends. The CDR3 here is CASSPLPGEADTEAFF. The CDR3 bases are TGTGCCAGCTCACCACTCCCCGGGGAAGCGGACACTGAAGCTTTCTTT.

This clone was recorded once. The chain uses TRBV7-8 and TRBJ1-3; maybe TRBD1 (6 bases). Trimming removed 4 bases from V and 7 bases from J, with 14 bases in between. The CDR3 totals 14 residues. Germline CDR1 reads SGHVS; CDR2 reads FQNEAQ. CDR3 in amino acids: CASSSRGSGNTIYF. The CDR3 DNA sequence: TGTGCCAGCAGCTCCAGGGGATCCGGGAACACCATATATTTT.

J is TRBJ1-1 and V is TRBV3-1 (or the pseudogene TRBV3-2); D gene unclear. The germline CDR1 and CDR2 sequences are LGHDT and YNNKEL (reference sequence). The CDR3 consists of 15 residues. Trimming left V 1 base short and J 0 bases short, with 9 bases between. The CDR3 sequence: CASSQVPRMNTEAFF. The DNA of the CDR3 is TGTGCCAGCAGCCAAGTGCCCCGGATGAACACTGAAGCTTTCTTT.

The chain employs TRBV19 and TRBJ1-2; 9 bases align to TRBD1. Trimming cost V 3 bases and J 7 bases; bases outside gene matches: 3. The CDR3 runs 13 residues. Germline loops: CDR1 LNHDA, CDR2 SQIVND (reference sequence). CDR3 sequence reads: CASSIGTGFGYTF. CDR3 bases: TGTGCCAGTAGTATCGGGACAGGGTTTGGCTACACCTTC.

This clone has just one count. This chain joins TRBV5-1 and TRBJ2-1; TRBD2 aligns across 8 bases. The V gene end was trimmed by 1 base and the J gene end by 8 bases; junction bases not matched to a gene: 11. CDR3 length: 16 amino acids. Germline CDR1 reads SGHRS; CDR2 reads YFSETQ. The CDR3 DNA follows: TGCGCCAGCAGCTTGTACCAGACTAGCGAGAAGTATGAGCAGTTCTTC. Amino acids: CASSLYQTSEKYEQFF. Full variable domain (rest looked up from reference TRBV5-1 and TRBJ2-1): KAGVTQTPRYLIKTRGQQVTLSCSPISGHRSVSWYQQTPGQGLQFLFEYFSETQRNKGNFPGRFSGRQFSNSRSEMNVSTLELGDSALYLCASSLYQTSEKYEQFFGPGTRLTVL.

The chain employs TRBV10-3 and TRBJ1-2, with a weak D call TRBD1 (6 bases). CDR3 size: 14 residues. V lost 10 bases, J lost 3 bases, and 18 bases lay in between. Germline CDR1 reads ENHRY; CDR2 reads SYGVKD. This CDR3 is CATNMGEGDYGYTF. The CDR3 nucleotides are TGTGCCACAAACATGGGGGAGGGGGACTATGGCTACACCTTC.

The gene calls are TRBV7-9 and TRBJ1-6, with 7 bases fitting TRBD1. V trimming: 8 bases; J trimming: 7 bases; junction bases outside the gene matches: 5. This CDR3 has 13 amino acids. Germline V gene sequence: CDR1 SEHNR, CDR2 FQNEAQ (reference sequence). Here the CDR3 reads CASGDSENSPLHF. The CDR3 DNA is TGTGCCAGCGGGGACAGTGAGAATTCACCCCTCCACTTT. The full variable domain, its missing parts supplied by reference TRBV7-9 and TRBJ1-6, is DTGVSQNPRHKITKRGQNVTFRCDPISEHNRLYWYRQTLGQGPEFLTYFQNEAQLEKSRLLSDRFSAERPKGSFSTLEIQRTEQGDSAMYLCASGDSENSPLHFGNGTRLTVT.

This chain joins TRBV5-8 and TRBJ2-1; 7 positions agree with TRBD2. Germline CDR1 SGHTS, CDR2 YDEGEE. The CDR3 loop spans 15 amino acids. V gave up 4 bases and J gave up 3 bases; unmatched junction bases: 7. CDR3 nucleotides: TGTGCCAGCAGCCCCGAGCTAGCGGACTACAATGAGCAGTTCTTC. This gives the protein CASSPELADYNEQFF.

The V and J genes are TRBV7-8 and TRBJ1-1, with TRBD1 identical over 9 bases. After removal of 5 bases from V and 0 bases from J, the junction contained 13 bases not matched to a gene. This CDR3 contains 18 residues. Germline-derived CDR1 and CDR2 are SGHVS and FQNEAQ. The CDR3 region has the DNA TGTGCCAGCAGCCCCTCTCCCGGGACAGGGAGCATGAACACTGAAGCTTTCTTT. It is translated as CASSPSPGTGSMNTEAFF.

This chain joins TRBV4-1 and TRBJ1-1, with 10 positions matching TRBD1. J gave up 5 bases and V 3 bases, and 9 bases lay outside the gene matches. From germline, CDR1 is MGHRA and CDR2 YSYEKL. There are 16 residues in the CDR3. CDR3 sequence: CASSQGTGEGWTEAFF. CDR3 nucleotides: TGCGCCAGCAGCCAGGGGACAGGGGAGGGATGGACTGAAGCTTTCTTT.

The chain employs TRBV19 and TRBJ1-2; D remains unclear. The ends were cut back, 8 bases at V and 3 bases at J, with 13 bases in the middle. Germline CDR1 and CDR2: LNHDA and SQIVND (reference sequence). This CDR3 is built from 13 residues. The CDR3 bases are TGTGCCAGTCGCCCCCCGGGTGACTATGGCTACACCTTC. It codes for CASRPPGDYGYTF.

V is TRBV5-1 and J is TRBJ2-7; D ambiguous. The germline gives CDR1 SGHRS, CDR2 YFSETQ. With 0 bases removed from V and 5 bases from J, the gap between germline ends came to 12 bases. CDR3 size: 14 residues. The CDR3 nucleotides are TGCGCCAGCAGCTTGGCTATGGGTAGCCACGAGCAGTACTTC. The encoded protein is CASSLAMGSHEQYF. The full variable domain, completed using reference TRBV5-1 and TRBJ2-7, is KAGVTQTPRYLIKTRGQQVTLSCSPISGHRSVSWYQQTPGQGLQFLFEYFSETQRNKGNFPGRFSGRQFSNSRSEMNVSTLELGDSALYLCASSLAMGSHEQYFGPGTRLTVT.

Here the CDR3 DNA reads TGCGCCAGCAGCTTGGGTGGGCTGAACACTGAAGCTTTCTTT. This encodes CASSLGGLNTEAFF. The chain links TRBV5-1 to TRBJ1-1; D not resolved. Trimming removed 0 bases from V and 0 bases from J, with 6 bases in between. CDR1 and CDR2 (germline): SGHRS, YFSETQ. The CDR3 contains 14 residues.

The chain is built from TRBV15 and TRBJ2-3; D may be TRBD2 (6 bases). Trimming stripped 0 bases from V and 2 bases from J, with 12 bases between. The CDR3 length is 16 residues. Germline CDR1 LNHNV, CDR2 YYDKDF (reference sequence). The CDR3 region is CATSREVLAVTDTQYF. CDR3 coding DNA: TGTGCCACCAGCAGAGAGGTACTAGCTGTCACAGATACGCAGTATTTT.

V usage is TRBV5-1 and J usage is TRBJ2-1, with 10 bases aligning to TRBD2. The ends lost 4 bases at V and 8 bases at J; junction bases unmatched: 9. The length of the CDR3 is 15 residues. The germline gives CDR1 SGHRS, CDR2 YFSETQ. The CDR3 bases are TGCGCCAGCAGCCCACAAGCGGGAGGGATCGATGAGCAGTTCTTC. As protein: CASSPQAGGIDEQFF.

The chain employs TRBV6-5 and TRBJ2-1; tentative D call: TRBD1 (6 bases). The V and J ends lost 0 bases and 13 bases respectively, with 10 bases between them. The CDR3 consists of 12 residues. Germline CDR1 reads MNHEY; CDR2 reads SVGAGI. The CDR3 is CASSYSRQDQFF. The CDR3 DNA reads as TGTGCCAGCAGTTACTCTCGACAGGATCAGTTCTTC.

J is TRBJ2-1 and V is TRBV5-4; TRBD2 is a possible D gene (5 bases). The CDR3 is 15 residues long. The germline V and J ends were trimmed by 4 bases and 8 bases, with 19 bases remaining between them. Looked up from germline, CDR1 is SGHNT and CDR2 is YYREEE (reference sequence). The CDR3 DNA sequence: TGTGCCAGCAGCCCCCGGACTGGGGAGCCCGATGAGCAGTTCTTC. This sequence encodes CASSPRTGEPDEQFF. The variable domain in full, completed from reference TRBV5-4 and TRBJ2-1, reads ETGVTQSPTHLIKTRGQQVTLRCSSQSGHNTVSWYQQALGQGPQFIFQYYREEENGRGNFPPRFSGLQFPNYSSELNVNALELDDSALYLCASSPRTGEPDEQFFGPGTRLTVL.

The rearrangement joins TRBV4-2 to TRBJ1-3; tentatively, D is TRBD1 (5 bases). This CDR3 region has 16 residues. CDR1 is LGHNA and CDR2 is YNFKEQ in the germline V gene. The V end was cut by 5 bases, the J end by 0 bases, with 14 bases between. CDR3 sequence (DNA): TGTGCCAGCAGCAGAGGGCAGGGCCGCTCTGGAAACACCATATATTTT. Its protein product is CASSRGQGRSGNTIYF.

V usage is TRBV18 and J usage is TRBJ1-5, with 9 bases matching TRBD1. Germline CDR1 reads KGHSH; CDR2 reads LQKENI. The CDR3 length is 16 residues. Trimming cost V 1 base and J 5 bases; bases outside gene matches: 6. As DNA, the CDR3 is TGTGCCAGCTCACCACTGGACAGGGGCCTTGATCAGCCCCAGCATTTT. Its translation is CASSPLDRGLDQPQHF.

The V gene is TRBV21-1, the J gene TRBJ2-7; TRBD2, the table's D call, lacks a check against the DNA. TRBV21-1 is a listed pseudogene. This CDR3 contains 14 residues. CDR3: CASSKASGVREQYV. CDR3 DNA: TGTGCCAGCAGCAAAGCTAGCGGGGTGCGGGAGCAGTACGTC.